The subject of this entry is one TCR beta chain. What it binds is unknown. Germline is not matched at one junction end, which may reflect a read error. Multiple V-beta primers and a C-beta primer amplified TCRB from RNA. TCRB cDNA was made from around 0.5 ug total RNA. These TCRB libraries lack any described unique molecular identifiers. One entry per CDR3 protein, called by TCRdb with MiXCR from the multiplex PCR reads. The sample lists almost 15,000 distinct CDR3 sequences; approximately 71% were seen once. Germline CDR1 reads MDHEN; CDR2 reads SYDVKM. CDR3 length: 17 residues. This entry comes from a study of tumor-infiltrating lymphocytes in glioblastoma multiforme. Study-level findings and limits: TCR plus mutation findings rest on a single glioblastoma patient. No surface-marker sorting into functional T cell subtypes was done.

The chain links TRBV28 to TRBJ2-1, with a weak D call TRBD2 (6 bases). The sequence derives from a male donor with glioblastoma. The specimen sequenced was brain tumor tissue. CDR3 protein: CASSSDLAAGGNNGQFF. In DNA form, the CDR3 reads TGTGCCAGCAGTTCAGACCTCGCAGCGGGTGGGAACAATGGGCAGTTCTTC.